Detailed here is one T cell receptor (beta chain). The test was conducted at deep level. The method was immunoSEQ multiplex PCR; TCRdb's version includes in-frame clones alone and lacks a portion of them. The sample holds about 960,000 clones, around 80% seen once. This record comes from a study of shared clonotypes between healthy human individuals. At the level of the study: A donor's plate count was three for CD4 naive and three for CD4 memory; CD8 naive had two and CD8 memory one.

V lost 0 bases, J lost 7 bases, and 8 bases lay in between. Germline CDR1 reads SGHTA; CDR2 reads FQGNSA. This CDR3 spans 13 amino acids. The source material was memory CD4+ T cells sorted from blood. Subset reported: CD45RA-negative fraction. This TCR was recovered from a man aged 18-30 years in good health. V and J are TRBV7-2 and TRBJ2-3; TRBD1 is a possible D gene (5 bases). The CDR3 is CASSLAGENTQYF. The CDR3 DNA sequence: TGTGCCAGCAGCTTAGCAGGGGAAAATACGCAGTATTTT.